This TCR beta chain was recovered during a study of PD-1 blockade in mismatch repair-deficient tumors. Study information: Patients had approximately 11 mismatch repair-deficient cancer types, all previously treated and progressing. Points from the study as a whole: Rapid post-treatment expansion, then contraction, generally preceding radiologic response, marked tumor-resident clones.

A remark on this clone: Antigen: not known.

Every patient had mismatch repair deficiency by PCR or immunohistochemistry. The TCR-sequenced patients were a few responders to pembrolizumab. The germline V gene has CDR1 KGHSH and CDR2 LQKENI. The V and J ends lost 4 bases and 4 bases, in that order; junction bases with no gene match: 14. The CDR3 length is 18 residues. Libraries were prepared by immunoSEQ multiplex PCR; TCRdb keeps only in-frame clonotypes and omits some of them. The sample has tens of thousands of clones, more than 65% seen once. V is TRBV18 and J is TRBJ1-5; 9 nucleotides line up with TRBD1. This receptor was taken from an adult with mismatch repair-deficient cancer. This material consisted of peripheral blood, taken 12 weeks after starting pembrolizumab. CDR3 in DNA: TGTGCCAGCTCACTGGTAGAATACCGGGACAGGGTAAATCAGCCCCAGCATTTT. It yields the protein CASSLVEYRDRVNQPQHF. Drawing the rest from reference TRBV18 and TRBJ1-5, the complete variable domain is NAGVMQNPRHLVRRRGQEARLRCSPMKGHSHVYWYRQLPEEGLKFMVYLQKENIIDESGMPKERFSAEFPKEGPSILRIQQVVRGDSAAYFCASSLVEYRDRVNQPQHFGDGTRLSIL.